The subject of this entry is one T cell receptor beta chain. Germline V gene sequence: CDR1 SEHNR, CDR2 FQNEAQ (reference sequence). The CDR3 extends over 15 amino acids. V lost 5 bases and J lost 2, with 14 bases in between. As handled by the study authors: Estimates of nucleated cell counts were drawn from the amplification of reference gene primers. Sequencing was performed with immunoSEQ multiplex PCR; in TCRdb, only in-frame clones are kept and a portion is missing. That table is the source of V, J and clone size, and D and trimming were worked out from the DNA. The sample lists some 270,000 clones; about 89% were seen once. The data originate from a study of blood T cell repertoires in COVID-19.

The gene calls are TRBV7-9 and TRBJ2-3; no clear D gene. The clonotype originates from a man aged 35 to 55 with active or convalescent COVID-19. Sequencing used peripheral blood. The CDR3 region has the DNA TGTGCCAGCAGCCGCCCCCGCGGCTCCACAGATACGCAGTATTTT. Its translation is CASSRPRGSTDTQYF.